A selection of T cell receptor beta chains follows, all from one sample in a study of circulating CD8 cells and anti-PD-1 response in melanoma. Via MiXCR, TCRdb re-called the reads, giving one row per CDR3 protein. Counted here are 1,500 to 2,000 distinct CDR3 sequences, 9.3% occurring once; the ten biggest clones make up about 5.6%. The sample was CD8+ T cells from PBMCs, taken at baseline or after one month of anti-PD-1 therapy (not recorded which). The receptors were gathered from a human donor with melanoma. CDR3s include the opening cysteine and the closing phenylalanine or tryptophan. D genes are given only for firm matches. The size entry is marked missing in some rows and otherwise reads once, few, many or a size class.

V gene	clone size	J gene	D gene	CDR3 DNA	CDR3 protein
TRBV5-4	large	TRBJ2-1	-	TGTGCCAGCAGCTTGGTGGAGGAGGGAAATGAGCAGTTCTTC	CASSLVEEGNEQFF
TRBV14	large	TRBJ1-2	-	TGTGCCAGCAGCTTGGCGGACAGCATCTATGGCTACACCTTC	CASSLADSIYGYTF
TRBV29-1	large	TRBJ1-2	-	TGCAGCGTTGAGGGAAATAACTATGGCTACACCTTC	CSVEGNNYGYTF
TRBV4-1	medium-sized	TRBJ2-3	TRBD2	TGCGCCAGCAGCCGGACTAGCGGAATAAGCACAGATACGCAGTATTTT	CASSRTSGISTDTQYF
TRBV5-6	large	TRBJ2-3	-	TGTGCCAGCAGCTTGGAATCGACAGATACGCAGTATTTT	CASSLESTDTQYF
TRBV19	few	TRBJ1-4	TRBD1	TGTGCCAGTAGTACAAGGACAGGGATTGAAAAACTGTTTTTT	CASSTRTGIEKLFF
TRBV2	medium-sized	TRBJ1-2	-	TGTGCCAGCAGTGAAGTAATGCTCAGGGTGGATAGTGGCTACACCTTC	CASSEVMLRVDSGYTF
TRBV19	few	TRBJ2-1	-	TGTGGGTCTCGGTCCCCTCTCTACAATGATCAGTTCTTC	CGSRSPLYNDQFF
TRBV29-1	medium-sized	TRBJ1-2	-	TGCAGCGTTCCTCAGCCCTATGGCTACACCTTC	CSVPQPYGYTF
TRBV6-5	large	TRBJ1-1	TRBD1	TGTGCCAGCAGTGAACCGGGACAGTTGAACACTGAAGCTTTCTTT	CASSEPGQLNTEAFF
TRBV28	large	TRBJ2-7	TRBD1	TGTGCCAGCAGGGATACCGGGACAGGATTCTACGAGCAGTACTTC	CASRDTGTGFYEQYF
TRBV19	medium-sized	TRBJ2-2	TRBD2	TGTGCCAGTAGTGCGGGGACTAGTATATACACCGGGGAGCTGTTTTTT	CASSAGTSIYTGELFF
TRBV28	large	TRBJ2-4	TRBD2	TGTGCCAGCAGTTCGGGACGGGGGGTCTCTGCCAAAAACATTCAGTACTTC	CASSSGRGVSAKNIQYF
TRBV29-1	medium-sized	TRBJ1-1	-	TGCAGCGTTGATGGTAGCAGCGAAGCTTTCTTT	CSVDGSSEAFF
TRBV19	medium-sized	TRBJ1-1	TRBD1	TGTGCCAGTAGTATGGCCCAGGGGGCTCTAACTGAAGCTTTCTTT	CASSMAQGALTEAFF
TRBV19	medium-sized	TRBJ2-5	TRBD1	TGTGCCAGTAGCCCAACAGGGGGAGAGACCCAGTACTTC	CASSPTGGETQYF
TRBV25-1	-	TRBJ1-4	-	TGTGCCAGCAGTGATGGTAGTGAGGGCGGAAATGAAAAACTGTTTTTT	CASSDGSEGGNEKLFF
TRBV3-1	-	TRBJ1-2	-	TGTGCCAGCAGCCTCCTGGACGGAAACTATGGCTACACCTTC	CASSLLDGNYGYTF
TRBV19	large	TRBJ1-6	-	TGTGCCAGTAGCAGGCCTCGGGACGGTGGGTCACCCCTCCACTTT	CASSRPRDGGSPLHF
TRBV7-6	large	TRBJ2-7	-	TGTGCCAGCAGCTTAGGAACCGGGGGCGAGCAGTACTTC	CASSLGTGGEQYF
TRBV4-2	medium-sized	TRBJ2-5	-	TGTGCCAGCAGCCAGGTAGCCGGGCAAGAGACCCAGTACTTC	CASSQVAGQETQYF
TRBV7-2	few	TRBJ2-1	-	TGTGCCAGCAGCTTAGCCCTAGGACAGTACTCCTACAATGAGCAGTTCTTC	CASSLALGQYSYNEQFF
TRBV19	medium-sized	TRBJ1-5	-	TGTGCCAGTAGTATAGACGGGCCCCAGCATTTT	CASSIDGPQHF
TRBV29-1	medium-sized	TRBJ2-3	-	TGCAGCGTTGAAGAAGAAGGGACAGATACGCAGTATTTT	CSVEEEGTDTQYF
TRBV30	-	TRBJ1-1	-	TGTGCCTGGAGTGTAGACAGCCTGAACACTGAAGCTTTCTTT	CAWSVDSLNTEAFF
TRBV2	large	TRBJ1-3	-	TGTGCCAGCAGTGAGTCCCCGAGCTCTGGAAACACCATATATTTT	CASSESPSSGNTIYF
TRBV4-2	medium-sized	TRBJ2-1	-	TGTGCCAGCAGCCAAGTTAACGCCGGGGCGCAGTTCTTC	CASSQVNAGAQFF
TRBV5-4	large	TRBJ2-7	-	TGTGCCAGCAGCCAAGGCCCCTCGGGGTCCTACGAGCAGTACTTC	CASSQGPSGSYEQYF
TRBV11-1	medium-sized	TRBJ1-1	TRBD1	TGTGCCAGCAGCCAACAGGGGTTTGAAGCTTTCTTT	CASSQQGFEAFF
TRBV6-2/TRBV6-3	medium-sized	TRBJ2-1	-	TGTGCCAGCACCGGGACACTTTACAATGAGCAGTTCTTC	CASTGTLYNEQFF
TRBV2	-	TRBJ1-5	-	TGTGCCAGCAGTGACCCTCGTACTAATCAGCCCCAGCATTTT	CASSDPRTNQPQHF